The 3 T cell receptor beta chains reported below all come from one sample, sequenced in a study of blood T cell repertoires in COVID-19 (dated by TCRdb to between 2020 and 2021). Receptor libraries were prepared by the immunoSEQ multiplex PCR assay. TCRdb took over this immuneACCESS table, retaining in-frame rearrangements with V and J assigned. Such tables are incomplete; in checked studies, under half of the missing clones stem from an unresolved V gene, and the remainder is unexplained. The sample includes some 520,000 clones, with 80% to 90% observed a single time. Clones ranked in the top ten supply around 0.95% of the sample. The sequencing sample was made of peripheral blood. These receptors all stem from a man between 18 and 29 years old with COVID-19, enrolled during active disease.

The V call is TRBV18, the J call TRBJ2-5; 9 bases are a match to TRBD1. Germline V CDR1 and CDR2: KGHSH, LQKENI. V was clipped by 0 bases and J by 6 bases; unmatched bases: 8. This CDR3 spans 16 amino acids. CDR3 in amino acids: CASSPPIQGARKTQYF. CDR3 coding DNA: TGTGCCAGCTCACCACCGATACAGGGGGCGCGAAAGACCCAGTACTTC. Based on the CDR3 plus reference TRBV18 and TRBJ2-5, the full variable domain is NAGVMQNPRHLVRRRGQEARLRCSPMKGHSHVYWYRQLPEEGLKFMVYLQKENIIDESGMPKERFSAEFPKEGPSILRIQQVVRGDSAAYFCASSPPIQGARKTQYFGPGTRLLVL.

The CDR3, as DNA: TGTGCCAGTAGTTTTGGTGGGCGCTCCTACGAGCAGTACTTC. Its translation: CASSFGGRSYEQYF. This rearrangement joins TRBV19 to TRBJ2-7; D not certain. Germline V lookup: CDR1 LNHDA, CDR2 SQIVND (reference sequence). CDR3 size: 14 residues. Trimming removed 5 bases at V and 0 bases at J, with 11 bases between.

V and J are TRBV7-2 and TRBJ1-2; possible D gene TRBD1, 5 bases. The V end was cut by 4 bases, the J end by 2 bases, with 11 bases between. CDR1 and CDR2 (germline): SGHTA, FQGNSA. This CDR3 spans 14 amino acids. The CDR3 is CASSSRVVNYGYTF. The CDR3 DNA reads TGTGCCAGCAGCTCCAGGGTCGTAAACTATGGCTACACCTTC.